Sequencing of this TCR beta chain was carried out in a study of somatic mutations in cytotoxic T cells in rheumatoid arthritis (dated by TCRdb to about 2017). Regarding the study in general: Peripheral blood (about 32 ml EDTA) was collected from patients immediately after diagnosis and before any treatment began. A FACSAria II or Sony SH800 was used to flow-sort some V beta antibody-stained T-cell populations at nearly 100% purity, and TCRB sequencing was also done on sorted V beta1+ cells. The study asked whether expanded CD8+ T-cell clones in newly diagnosed, untreated rheumatoid arthritis carry somatic mutations, and used TCRB deep sequencing to characterize clonality. Patients and controls did not essentially differ in median age, which was nearly identical between the groups. A total of 65 to 70 rheumatoid arthritis patients and 20 or so healthy controls underwent TCRB deep sequencing. The investigation overall reported the following: There was no significant difference in CD8+ T-cell clonality between rheumatoid arthritis patients and age-matched healthy controls. In 8 of 65 patients the largest CD8+ clone exceeded 20% of CD8+ cells, and several identical CD8+ TCRB sequences were shared between blood and synovial fluid. The slight underrepresentation of TRBV07 in patients was not corrected for multiple comparisons. It was unknown which antigens the expanded CD8+ clones targeted, and their absence from virus-specific databases did not exclude viral specificity. CD8+ clonality increased with age in patients (Spearman r of about 0.49) but not in healthy controls.

This clone was seen a single time. No cognate antigen has been identified for it. Per-base qualities were not stored, and no clone one base away is much larger. Looking up the germline V gene yields CDR1 SGHDT and CDR2 YYEEEE. From the cysteine up to the phenylalanine, the CDR3 has a length of 15 residues. This entry keeps only the CDR3 DNA: 45 bases, framed from base 1. Germline trimming: 0 bases from V, 4 bases from J; junction bases outside gene matches: 3. Flow cytometry confirmed the purity of CD4+ and CD8+ cells that had been isolated by positive magnetic bead selection on an AutoMACS. Clonal expansions were first screened by flow cytometry with a TCR V beta antibody panel, then characterized by TCRB deep sequencing of sorted CD8+ fractions. Peripheral blood mononuclear cells were obtained using density gradient separation with Ficoll-Paque PLUS. DNA was extracted from CD4-enriched, CD8-enriched or PBMC samples with Nucleospin Tissue or Tissue XS kits and quantified with a Qubit 2.0 fluorometer.

TCRB CDR3 sequencing used the immunoSEQ assay on genomic DNA. The study's processing was this. Only a few patient CD8+ clones larger than 1% matched published virus-specific TCRB sequences when compared against them. Only productive TCRB rearrangements were included in the analyses. Clonality was calculated as a Shannon entropy-based productive clonality index, and a clone was defined by a unique TCRB CDR3 sequence. To calculate repertoire overlap between two samples, the template counts of each clone were considered relative to each sample's total templates. V-gene usage from TCRB sequencing and V-gene usage measured by flow cytometry were correlated (Spearman r of roughly 0.61). TCRdb limited this immuneACCESS table to in-frame rearrangements with V and J called. A share of clones is missing; checked studies link under half to unresolved V genes, and the rest is unexplained. The DNA gave D and trimming, while V, J and clone size come from that table. This sample is represented by approximately 5,000 clones; approximately 84% of them were singletons. The ten top clones hold roughly two fifths of the sample.

Rearrangement joined TRBV5-6 to TRBJ2-7, and TRBD1 matches 11 of the central bases. Material: CD8+ T cells sorted from blood. The origin of this receptor is a man between 65 and 85 years old with rheumatoid arthritis. The CDR3 is CASSLGGQGVYEQYF. The base sequence is TGTGCCAGCAGCTTGGGGGGACAGGGGGTTTACGAGCAGTACTTC.